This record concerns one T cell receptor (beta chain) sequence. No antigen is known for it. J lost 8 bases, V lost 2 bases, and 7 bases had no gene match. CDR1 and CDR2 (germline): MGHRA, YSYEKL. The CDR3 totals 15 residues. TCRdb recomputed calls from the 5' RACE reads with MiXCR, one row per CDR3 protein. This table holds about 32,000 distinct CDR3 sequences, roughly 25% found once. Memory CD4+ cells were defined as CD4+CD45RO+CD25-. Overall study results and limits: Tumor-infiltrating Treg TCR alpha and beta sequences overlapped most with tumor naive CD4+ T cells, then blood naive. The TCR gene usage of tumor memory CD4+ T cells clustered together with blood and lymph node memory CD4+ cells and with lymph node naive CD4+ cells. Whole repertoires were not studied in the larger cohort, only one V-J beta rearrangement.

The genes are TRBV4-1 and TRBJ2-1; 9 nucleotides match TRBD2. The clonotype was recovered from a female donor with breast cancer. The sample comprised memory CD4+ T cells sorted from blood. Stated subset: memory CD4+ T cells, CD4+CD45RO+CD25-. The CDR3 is CASSQRASGVYEQFF. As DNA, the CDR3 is TGCGCCAGCAGCCAACGGGCTAGCGGGGTGTATGAGCAGTTCTTC.